Described below is a single T cell receptor beta chain sequence and its context. Its antigen is not known. The data were obtained in a study of cytotoxic CD8 clonotypes in ibrutinib-treated CLL. Study outcomes and limitations: Clonality increased at ibrutinib response, then returned toward baseline at progression.

Generated by immunoSEQ multiplex PCR, the TCRdb table keeps only in-frame clones and is missing some. The table shows 250,000 to 350,000 clones, with approximately 76% occurring only once. The germline gives CDR1 SGHRS, CDR2 YFSETQ. V gave up 3 bases and J gave up 5 bases, with 11 bases separating them. There are 13 residues in the CDR3. The sequence came from a human donor with chronic lymphocytic leukemia. The V and J genes are TRBV5-1 and TRBJ2-5; D is unclear. Here the sequenced sample was PBMCs, taken at disease progression, from a patient treated with ibrutinib. Written as DNA, the CDR3 is TGCGCCAGCAGCTCCCGGCCGTTTGAGACCCAGTACTTC. Amino acids: CASSSRPFETQYF.